This TCR beta chain was obtained from a study of T cells in Graves' hyperthyroidism and ophthalmopathy. Overall study context: Before treatment of any kind, peripheral blood was taken at initial diagnosis. Study results and caveats: In blood, most of the thyroid clonotypes expanded above 0.001 were also present.

Patients having uncontrolled infection, another autoimmune disease, pregnancy or lactation were not included. This blood was taken when hyperthyroidism was first diagnosed, before any ophthalmopathy symptoms existed. The CDR3 is 15 residues long. In germline, CDR1 is MNHNS, CDR2 SASEGT. V shed 4 bases and J shed 2 bases, with 14 bases lying between them. This clonotype has at least ten counts. Its antigen is currently unknown. Amplification yielded TCR beta CDR3 regions, with RNA transcripts as the source. Initially, a first-round RT-PCR of the TCR CDR3 employed the HTBI primer set. TCRdb ran MiXCR on the multiplex PCR reads and lists one entry per CDR3 protein. In the table there are approximately 150,000 distinct CDR3 sequences, just under 9.5% of which are singletons.

The specimen was blood. The chain employs TRBV6-1 and TRBJ1-1; D is unresolved. This TCR was recovered from a woman between 18 and 29 years old with Graves' hyperthyroidism that later progressed to Graves' ophthalmopathy. The chain's CDR3 is CASSATRDFNTEAFF. DNA for the CDR3: TGTGCCAGCAGTGCAACAAGGGATTTTAACACTGAAGCTTTCTTT.